These 2 T cell receptor beta chains share one sample of origin, sequenced in a study of blood T cells in healthy people across ages. A second PCR, run for roughly 7 to 11 cycles, used a sample-barcoded 5' primer plus a J-beta primer mix. TCRdb redid the calling of the 5' RACE reads with MiXCR, one entry per CDR3 protein. The table has 600,000 or so distinct CDR3 sequences, around 48% seen once. Sequenced input: blood. The source of these receptors is a man older than 75 in good health.

The V gene is TRBV3-1, the J gene TRBJ2-3, with TRBD2 matching 9 bases. Trimming cost V 0 bases and J 2 bases; bases outside gene matches: 12. The germline gives CDR1 LGHDT, CDR2 YNNKEL (reference sequence). This CDR3 has 19 residues. This CDR3 reads CASSQERRWASGDTDTQYF. The CDR3 coding sequence is TGTGCCAGCAGCCAAGAGAGGCGATGGGCTAGCGGGGACACAGATACGCAGTATTTT.

The V call is TRBV11-2, the J call TRBJ2-4; a possible D gene is TRBD2 (5 bases). This CDR3 comprises 18 residues. CDR1 is SGHAT and CDR2 is FQNNGV in the germline V gene. Trimming removed 2 bases at V and 0 bases at J, with 17 bases between. CDR3 coding DNA: TGTGCCAGCAGCTTACTCCGGTTCGGGGAACTAGCCAAAAACATTCAGTACTTC. It codes for CASSLLRFGELAKNIQYF.